These 10 T cell receptor beta chains share one sample of origin, sequenced in a study of CD8 T cells in ankylosing spondylitis (dated by TCRdb to about 2017). The protocol used for the library was 5' RACE. The instrument given in TCRdb is Illumina HiSeq 2500. The public sequencing data were trimmed at Q25 with fastp and processed into clonotypes with MiXCR by TCRdb, which kept only in-frame beta chains. Entries are consolidated by CDR3 protein sequence, retaining the most common genes and DNA. This sample lists some 340,000 distinct CDR3 sequences; under 15% were detected once. In total, the top ten clones hold 1.1% of the sample. The sequencing input was blood, either unsorted or a sorted T cell fraction (not recorded which). These receptors were obtained from a male donor with ankylosing spondylitis or in good health (not recorded which).

This clonotype has only a few counts. In DNA form, the CDR3 reads TGTGCCAGCAGCCCCGGGTACTCTGGAAACACCATATATTTT. Translated: CASSPGYSGNTIYF. The chain couples TRBV7-2 to TRBJ1-3; D call uncertain. Trimming removed 5 bases from V and 0 bases from J, with 8 bases in between. This CDR3 has 14 amino acids. Germline V lookup: CDR1 SGHTA, CDR2 FQGNSA.

This clonotype was counted a few times. The chain has TRBV9 and TRBJ2-2; TRBD1 or TRBD2 may be the D gene (5 bases each). The germline gives CDR1 SGDLS, CDR2 YYNGEE. CDR3 length equals 14 residues. V shed 7 bases and J shed 5 bases, with 15 bases lying between them. The CDR3 loop is CASAGRVTTGELFF. Written as DNA, the CDR3 is TGTGCCAGCGCGGGCAGGGTGACGACCGGGGAGCTGTTTTTT.

This clonotype came up a few times. The chain is built from TRBV5-1 and TRBJ2-3, with TRBD2 matching 11 bases. With V trimmed by 2 bases and J by 4 bases, 6 bases remained unmatched. The CDR3 length is 16 residues. Germline-derived CDR1 and CDR2 are SGHRS and YFSETQ. This chain's CDR3 is CASSFDSGGASDTQYF. The CDR3 coding sequence is TGCGCCAGCAGCTTCGATAGCGGGGGGGCGTCAGATACGCAGTATTTT.

This clonotype occurred many times. The genes are TRBV7-9 and TRBJ1-1; tentatively, D is TRBD1 (6 bases). The germline V and J ends were trimmed by 1 base and 5 bases, with 11 bases remaining between them. Germline assignment: CDR1 SEHNR and CDR2 FQNEAQ (reference sequence). This CDR3 is built from 14 residues. The CDR3 region has the DNA TGTGCCAGCAGCTTAGTGGGGGGGCGGACTGAAGCTTTCTTT. Protein product: CASSLVGGRTEAFF.

This clonotype was seen more than once but under ten times. The chain recombines TRBV5-4 with TRBJ2-3, with D perhaps matching TRBD1 (6 bases). In germline, CDR1 is SGHNT, CDR2 YYREEE (reference sequence). CDR3 length equals 16 residues. Trimming cost V 4 bases and J 2 bases, with 17 bases left between them. Here the CDR3 DNA reads TGTGCCAGCAGCCCAAGGACAGCCGGAACCACAGATACGCAGTATTTT. Its protein product is CASSPRTAGTTDTQYF.

The chain joins TRBV6-1 to TRBJ2-2; D perhaps matches TRBD2 (6 bases). Trimming stripped 6 bases from V and 7 bases from J, with 12 bases between. Germline CDR1 MNHNS, CDR2 SASEGT. The CDR3 is 13 residues long. The CDR3 DNA sequence: TGTGCCAGCAGGAGAGAGGGAGGCGGGGAGCTGTTTTTT. Translating it yields CASRREGGGELFF.

This clonotype was found a few times. The chain employs TRBV27 and TRBJ1-6; D perhaps matches TRBD1 (5 bases). V lost 2 bases to trimming and J lost 5 bases, with 10 bases between them. This CDR3 has 15 residues. The germline V gene has CDR1 MNHEY and CDR2 SMNVEV (reference sequence). The CDR3 nucleotides read TGTGCCAGCAGTTTAAAGGGACGGAATAATTCACCCCTCCACTTT. It encodes CASSLKGRNNSPLHF.

The genes are TRBV3-1 and TRBJ2-7, with TRBD2 matching over 13 bases. Germline V gives CDR1 LGHDT, CDR2 YNNKEL (reference sequence). V was clipped by 0 bases and J by 5 bases; unmatched bases: 10. The CDR3 totals 18 residues. The CDR3 spells CASSQDWGGLAGVNEQYF. CDR3 bases: TGTGCCAGCAGCCAAGATTGGGGAGGACTAGCGGGAGTTAACGAGCAGTACTTC.

In its sample, this clonotype was seen a few times. The chain recombines TRBV3-1 with TRBJ1-4; D is unclear. The germline CDR1 and CDR2 sequences are LGHDT and YNNKEL (reference sequence). The V end lost 3 bases, the J end lost 0 bases, and 11 bases lay between the germline ends. The CDR3 is 16 residues long. The CDR3 DNA follows: TGTGCCAGCAGCCAGAGGACGGTCGCAACTAATGAAAAACTGTTTTTT. Translation: CASSQRTVATNEKLFF.

This clonotype was seen a few times. This sequence joins TRBV27 and TRBJ2-3, with 12 bases aligning to TRBD2. V lost 3 bases to trimming and J lost 8 bases; unmatched junction nucleotides: 6. The CDR3 extends over 15 amino acids. Germline V gene data show CDR1 as MNHEY and CDR2 as SMNVEV (reference sequence). CDR3 region: CASSFTSGRRGTQYF. The DNA of the CDR3 is TGTGCCAGCAGTTTTACTAGCGGGAGGAGGGGTACGCAGTATTTT.